This T cell receptor beta chain stems from a study of OX40 agonist ivuxolimab in advanced cancers. Background on the study: Melanoma, hepatocellular carcinoma, head and neck or renal cell cancer occurred in dose-escalation patients. A partial response was reached by three patients: one with hepatocellular carcinoma and two with cutaneous melanoma. Study conclusions and caveats: At doses 0.1 to 3.0 mg/kg, CD4+ and CD8+ clones expanded. Low levels of normalized T-cell clonal expansion also appeared in some nonresponders.

Here immunoSEQ multiplex PCR was the method, and the copy in TCRdb shows in-frame clones only, minus some. The sample has roughly 65,000 clones; approximately 80% are singletons. Trimming removed 4 bases from V and 3 bases from J; junction bases left unmatched: 6. The CDR3 loop spans 15 amino acids. CDR1 KGHSH and CDR2 LQKENI come from the germline V gene. As regards this clone: Its specificity is not known.

This TCR was recovered from an adult with an advanced solid tumor such as melanoma, head and neck, liver or kidney cancer. The sample here was CD4+ or CD8+ T cells sorted from blood, taken in a trial of the OX40 agonist ivuxolimab. The chain links TRBV18 to TRBJ1-1; TRBD1 matches 9 bases. Written as DNA, the CDR3 is TGTGCCAGCTCACTGGGACAGGGACCGGACACTGAAGCTTTCTTT. Amino acid sequence: CASSLGQGPDTEAFF.